Listed below are T cell receptor beta chains from one sample, sequenced in a study of T-cell memory formation after mild COVID-19. TCRdb independently ran MiXCR on the 5' RACE reads; one entry per CDR3 protein. The sample carries about 140,000 distinct CDR3 sequences, about 14% recorded once. Material for sequencing was PBMCs or a T cell subset sorted from them (not recorded which). These receptors originate from an adult woman who had mild COVID-19 (a few samples of this study predate the infection). Cell type and time point are not known. The CDR3 runs from the conserved cysteine through the conserved F or W. D genes are given only for firm matches. Rows give clone size only sometimes, using once, few, many, or a class for an expanded clone.

CDR3nt	CDR3aa	d_gene	j_gene	abundance	v_gene
TGTGCCAGCAGCCAAAGTCGCCTTCAGGGGGCCGGGGAGCTGTTTTTT	CASSQSRLQGAGELFF	TRBD1	TRBJ2-2	many	TRBV7-6
TGTGCCATCAATCAGGGTCGTGATGGCTACACCTTC	CAINQGRDGYTF	NA	TRBJ1-2	few	TRBV10-3
TGTGCCAGCAGCTTAGGATTCGGGAGCGGCTCCTACGAGCAGTACTTC	CASSLGFGSGSYEQYF	NA	TRBJ2-7	NA	TRBV7-2
TGTGCCAGCAGCACCCGCGGCTACAGCGGGGGGCCCGACAATGAGCAGTTCTTC	CASSTRGYSGGPDNEQFF	TRBD2	TRBJ2-1	NA	TRBV7-6
TGCAGCGTTGCCGGGACTGCAAACACTGAAGCTTTCTTT	CSVAGTANTEAFF	NA	TRBJ1-1	NA	TRBV29-1
TGTGCCAGCAGTCCCACCATAGCGGGGGCAGCCTACAATGAGCAGTTCTTC	CASSPTIAGAAYNEQFF	TRBD2	TRBJ2-1	NA	TRBV6-5
TGTGCCAGCAGTTACTCGCGCCCCTGGGCCAATCAGCCCCAGCATTTT	CASSYSRPWANQPQHF	NA	TRBJ1-5	NA	TRBV6-6
TGTGCCATCAGGGACAGCGAACGCACAGATACGCAGTATTTT	CAIRDSERTDTQYF	NA	TRBJ2-3	NA	TRBV10-3
TGCGCCAGCAGCCAAGATCGGGCAGGGGCCTACGAGCAGTACTTC	CASSQDRAGAYEQYF	NA	TRBJ2-7	NA	TRBV4-1
TGTGCCAGCAGTTTCGCGGCAGGGGAGACCCAGTACTTC	CASSFAAGETQYF	NA	TRBJ2-5	few	TRBV12-3/TRBV12-4
TGTGCCAGCACCTCAGGGATTCCCTACGAGCAGTACTTC	CASTSGIPYEQYF	NA	TRBJ2-7	NA	TRBV12-3/TRBV12-4
TGTGCCAGCAGCGTAGGAAGGGGCGGTAATTCACCCCTCCACTTT	CASSVGRGGNSPLHF	NA	TRBJ1-6	NA	TRBV9
TGTGCCAGCAGCCCGGACAGGCACTATGGCTACACCTTC	CASSPDRHYGYTF	TRBD1	TRBJ1-2	few	TRBV7-9
TGCGCCAGCAGCTTGACTAGCGGGAGTAATGAGCAGTTCTTC	CASSLTSGSNEQFF	TRBD2	TRBJ2-1	many	TRBV5-1
TGTGCCAGCAAGAGGACAGCCTCTGGGGCCAACGTCCTGACTTTC	CASKRTASGANVLTF	NA	TRBJ2-6	few	TRBV11-3
TGTGCCAGCAGCCCAGGCTTGGGGCTCTATGGCTACACCTTC	CASSPGLGLYGYTF	NA	TRBJ1-2	NA	TRBV11-2
TGTGCCAGCAGCGCGGGACTAGCCTGGGAGACCCAGTACTTC	CASSAGLAWETQYF	TRBD2	TRBJ2-5	few	TRBV2
TGCAGTGCTAGAGAAGGAGGGGGGTATGGCTACACCTTC	CSAREGGGYGYTF	NA	TRBJ1-2	few	TRBV20-1
TGCAGTGCTAGGGGGACTAGCGATGATTCAGATACGCAGTATTTT	CSARGTSDDSDTQYF	TRBD2	TRBJ2-3	NA	TRBV20-1
TGTGCCACCAGTGAAAGTAGTGACGGGGAGCTGTTTTTT	CATSESSDGELFF	NA	TRBJ2-2	NA	TRBV24-1
TGTGCCGGAAGGGGGGGGAACACTGAAGCTTTCTTT	CAGRGGNTEAFF	NA	TRBJ1-1	few	TRBV28
TGTGCCAGCAGCTCCTCCGGGCGTACAGATACGCAGTATTTT	CASSSSGRTDTQYF	NA	TRBJ2-3	NA	TRBV7-9
TGTGCCTGGACGGGGGACTCGCCCGGCAATGAGCAGTTCTTC	CAWTGDSPGNEQFF	NA	TRBJ2-1	few	TRBV30
TGTGCCACAAACCGAGGGGAAGAGACCCAGTACTTC	CATNRGEETQYF	NA	TRBJ2-5	few	TRBV12-3/TRBV12-4
TGTGCCAGCAGTTCCTCGGACAGGGCCACTGAAGCTTTCTTT	CASSSSDRATEAFF	TRBD1	TRBJ1-1	many	TRBV6-6
TGCAGTGCTAGAGGGGGAGGGACCGGGGAGCTGTTTTTT	CSARGGGTGELFF	TRBD2	TRBJ2-2	NA	TRBV20-1
TGTGCCAGCAGACCACTTACGAGGAGGGGTTATCTGGCAAACTATGGCTACACCTTC	CASRPLTRRGYLANYGYTF	NA	TRBJ1-2	NA	TRBV6-6
TGTGCCAGCAGCCTTCGGACGGTCACAGATACGCAGTATTTT	CASSLRTVTDTQYF	NA	TRBJ2-3	few	TRBV12-3/TRBV12-4
TGTGCCAGCAGTTACGACGGGGGGGCAGAGACCCAGTACTTC	CASSYDGGAETQYF	TRBD2	TRBJ2-5	few	TRBV6-6
TGTGCCAGCAGGGGGTCGGCGGCGACCACAGATACGCAGTATTTT	CASRGSAATTDTQYF	NA	TRBJ2-3	many	TRBV7-9
TGTGCCAGCAGCGTATTCCCCAGCTACGAGCAGTACTTC	CASSVFPSYEQYF	NA	TRBJ2-7	NA	TRBV9
TGTGCCAGCAGAGGTTCCCGGGACTTCTCTGGGGCCAACGTCCTGACTTTC	CASRGSRDFSGANVLTF	NA	TRBJ2-6	NA	TRBV12-3/TRBV12-4
TGTGCCAGCAGCTTAGATGGTAGCGGGAGGGCCGGATCCTACGAGCAGTACTTC	CASSLDGSGRAGSYEQYF	TRBD2	TRBJ2-7	NA	TRBV11-2
TGTGCCAGCAGAAATTCGACAGGGTCTTTCTTT	CASRNSTGSFF	TRBD1	TRBJ1-1	few	TRBV6-6
TGTGCCAGCAGCTTAAATGGGGGGAACACTGAAGCTTTCTTT	CASSLNGGNTEAFF	NA	TRBJ1-1	NA	TRBV7-3
TGTGCCAGCCATAATATAACGCAGTATTTT	CASHNITQYF	NA	TRBJ2-3	NA	TRBV7-9
TGTGCCAGCAACCCTCTTGGGGACCCAGATACGCAGTATTTT	CASNPLGDPDTQYF	NA	TRBJ2-3	NA	TRBV5-6
TGTGCCAGCAGCCAAGGGACATCCCGAAGCACAGATACGCAGTATTTT	CASSQGTSRSTDTQYF	NA	TRBJ2-3	NA	TRBV4-2
TGTGCCAGCAGTCGACTCGGGACTAGCGGGCTCTTCAGCACAGATACGCAGTATTTT	CASSRLGTSGLFSTDTQYF	TRBD2	TRBJ2-3	few	TRBV28
TGCAGCGTAGCTAATCAGAACTACAATGAGCAGTTCTTC	CSVANQNYNEQFF	NA	TRBJ2-1	many	TRBV29-1
TGTGCCAGCAGCTTAGTCCAATCAGAGTCCTACGAGCAGTACTTC	CASSLVQSESYEQYF	NA	TRBJ2-7	NA	TRBV7-8
TGTGCCAGCAGCTCAACCGGGACAGGGGTCGTTACCCAAGAGACCCAGTACTTC	CASSSTGTGVVTQETQYF	TRBD1	TRBJ2-5	NA	TRBV13
TGTGCCAGCAGCTTACCGGGACTAGCTTTAGATGAGCAGTTCTTC	CASSLPGLALDEQFF	TRBD2	TRBJ2-1	NA	TRBV11-2
TGTGCCACCAGCGGAGTCGCCTCCTACAATGAGCAGTTCTTC	CATSGVASYNEQFF	NA	TRBJ2-1	NA	TRBV15
TGTGCCAGCTGCATAGAATCCTACAGGGGAGGCTATGGCTACACCTTC	CASCIESYRGGYGYTF	TRBD1	TRBJ1-2	few	TRBV18
TGTGCCAGCAGTTACCAGTGGGCTAGCGGGAGTACCGGGGAGCTGTTTTTT	CASSYQWASGSTGELFF	TRBD2	TRBJ2-2	NA	TRBV6-2/TRBV6-3
TGCGCCAGCAGCCCGACTCCCTTGCCCTACAATGAGCAGTTCTTC	CASSPTPLPYNEQFF	NA	TRBJ2-1	NA	TRBV5-1
TGTGCCAGCAGCCAAGGGCAGGGACGAGGCGAAAAACTGTTTTTT	CASSQGQGRGEKLFF	NA	TRBJ1-4	few	TRBV4-2
TGTGCCAGCAGCTCTTTAGGGGACAGGGGCAATCAGCCCCAGCATTTT	CASSSLGDRGNQPQHF	TRBD1	TRBJ1-5	few	TRBV7-7
TGCGCCAGCAGCGTAGACAGGGCTGTGAGCACTGAAGCTTTCTTT	CASSVDRAVSTEAFF	TRBD1	TRBJ1-1	few	TRBV5-1
TGTGCCAGCAGATATGGACAGAACAATGAGCAGTTCTTC	CASRYGQNNEQFF	NA	TRBJ2-1	NA	TRBV5-5
TGTGCCAGCAGTGAACGATCCGGGACAGACATGAACACTGAAGCTTTCTTT	CASSERSGTDMNTEAFF	TRBD1	TRBJ1-1	NA	TRBV25-1
TGCAGCGTCAACCCAGGGGGCGAGCAGTACTTC	CSVNPGGEQYF	TRBD1	TRBJ2-7	NA	TRBV29-1
TGTGCCATCCGAACCGCCGTTGGTGGGGGCCGGGATGAGCAGTACTTC	CAIRTAVGGGRDEQYF	NA	TRBJ2-7	few	TRBV10-3